The 11 T cell receptor beta chains reported below all come from one sample, sequenced in a study of blood T cell repertoires in COVID-19. TCRdb keeps only in-frame clones here, not all; method: immunoSEQ multiplex PCR. The repertoire holds approximately 200,000 clones, with 65% to 85% as singletons. The specimen was peripheral blood. Source of these receptors: a woman under 40 with acute or convalescent COVID-19.

This chain connects TRBV7-2 to TRBJ1-1; TRBD1 matches 8 bases. This CDR3 contains 15 residues. Germline lookup yields CDR1 SGHTA and CDR2 FQGNSA. V was pared by 2 bases and J by 1 base, with 3 bases of the junction left unmatched. The CDR3 DNA follows: TGTGCCAGCAGCTTATATGGACAGGGGAACACTGAAGCTTTCTTT. Amino acid sequence: CASSLYGQGNTEAFF.

This sequence joins TRBV10-2 and TRBJ2-1, with TRBD1 matching over 11 bases. The CDR3 extends over 16 amino acids. V shed 3 bases, J shed 9 bases, and the junction held 10 bases outside the gene matches. The germline gives CDR1 WSHSY, CDR2 SAAADI. DNA of the CDR3: TGCGCCAGCAGTGACCACGAGGGACAGGGGGTGGGTGAGCAGTTCTTC. It yields the protein CASSDHEGQGVGEQFF.

The chain combines TRBV19 with TRBJ1-5; D is undetermined. This CDR3 spans 14 amino acids. Trimming cost V 10 bases and J 0 bases, with 13 bases left between them. CDR1 LNHDA and CDR2 SQIVND come from the germline V gene (reference sequence). DNA for the CDR3: TGTGCCACCTCACACGGGTATAGCAATCAGCCCCAGCATTTT. Residues: CATSHGYSNQPQHF.

This chain connects TRBV5-1 to TRBJ2-5; a possible D gene is TRBD2 (6 bases). The CDR3 contains 16 residues. Germline V gives CDR1 SGHRS, CDR2 YFSETQ. V lost 4 bases, J lost 1 base, and 17 bases lay in between. The CDR3 nucleotides read TGCGCCAGCAGCCTCAATCTAGCGAACCTCCAAGAGACCCAGTACTTC. Translation: CASSLNLANLQETQYF.

The gene calls are TRBV9 and TRBJ2-5, with TRBD1 as a possible D gene (5 bases). The CDR3 covers 13 residues. V lost 3 bases and J lost 4, with 10 bases in between. Germline lookup yields CDR1 SGDLS and CDR2 YYNGEE. The CDR3 loop is CASSEGLGETQYF. The CDR3 nucleotides read TGTGCCAGCAGCGAGGGGCTAGGAGAGACCCAGTACTTC.

The chain uses TRBV11-2 and TRBJ2-3; tentative D call: TRBD2 (6 bases). V was trimmed by 0 bases and J by 1 base, leaving 8 bases between them. The CDR3 length is 15 residues. Germline lookup yields CDR1 SGHAT and CDR2 FQNNGV. The CDR3 spells CASSLDGGGTDTQYF. For the CDR3, the DNA is TGTGCCAGCAGCTTAGATGGCGGGGGCACAGATACGCAGTATTTT.

V and J are TRBV6-2 or TRBV6-3 and TRBJ1-5; tentatively, D is TRBD1 (5 bases). V shed 3 bases and J shed 2 bases, with 8 bases lying between them. The CDR3 covers 14 residues. Germline assignment: CDR1 MNHEY and CDR2 SVGEGT. This CDR3 is CASSYIGGNQPQHF. DNA of the CDR3: TGTGCCAGCAGTTATATAGGGGGCAATCAGCCCCAGCATTTT.

The chain employs TRBV5-4 and TRBJ2-3; 9 nucleotides match TRBD2. The CDR3 covers 15 residues. The ends lost 0 bases at V and 6 bases at J; junction bases unmatched: 5. From germline, CDR1 is SGHNT and CDR2 YYREEE (reference sequence). The CDR3: CASSLALREGDTQYF. The CDR3 nucleotides are TGTGCCAGCAGCTTGGCCTTGCGGGAGGGCGATACGCAGTATTTT.

This clone was detected a few times. The chain employs TRBV7-9 and TRBJ2-1; weak D call: TRBD1 (6 bases). V lost 4 bases and J 0 bases, leaving 16 bases between the germline ends. From germline, CDR1 is SEHNR and CDR2 FQNEAQ (reference sequence). The CDR3 extends over 17 amino acids. CDR3 region: CASSWNRAPSSYNEQFF. In DNA form, the CDR3 reads TGTGCCAGCAGCTGGAACAGGGCCCCGAGCTCCTACAATGAGCAGTTCTTC.

This rearrangement joins TRBV7-8 to TRBJ2-1, with 9 bases matching TRBD2. Looked up from germline, CDR1 is SGHVS and CDR2 is FQNEAQ. V lost 5 bases to trimming and J lost 8 bases; unmatched junction nucleotides: 1. The length of the CDR3 is 12 residues. The CDR3 coding sequence is TGTGCCAGCAGCCGACTAGCGGATGAGCAGTTCTTC. Residues: CASSRLADEQFF.

This clone was counted a single time. The chain links TRBV7-2 to TRBJ2-3, with 7 positions matching TRBD1. The V gene's germline CDR1 is SGHTA and CDR2 FQGNSA. The trim removed 2 bases at V and 4 bases at J, leaving 9 bases unmatched. This CDR3 spans 16 amino acids. As DNA, the CDR3 is TGTGCCAGCAGCTTAATAGGGGGCAGTTCAGCAGATACGCAGTATTTT. Its protein product is CASSLIGGSSADTQYF.